Below, 10 T cell receptor beta chains from the same sample are listed, as sequenced in a study of blood T cell repertoires in COVID-19. Repertoires were generated with immunoSEQ multiplex PCR, while TCRdb's copy carries only in-frame clones and drops some. Among over 85,000 clones, about 85% were seen once, and the ten largest hold approximately 3%. Specimen: peripheral blood. The source is a woman over 75 with COVID-19, enrolled during active disease.

The rearrangement joins TRBV5-1 to TRBJ1-1; D remains unclear. CDR1 is SGHRS, CDR2 YFSETQ, per germline. This CDR3 is 15 amino acids long. With 6 bases removed from V and 4 bases from J, the gap between germline ends came to 19 bases. The CDR3 region has the DNA TGCGCCAGCACCACAATCAAGGTGAGAGGCACTGAAGCTTTCTTT. It is translated as CASTTIKVRGTEAFF.

This clone was observed a single time. The rearrangement links TRBV5-4 to TRBJ2-5, with a tentative D call TRBD2 (5 bases). Germline lookup yields CDR1 SGHNT and CDR2 YYREEE (reference sequence). Trimming left V 4 bases short and J 3 bases short, with 16 bases between. The CDR3 totals 15 residues. CDR3 sequence (DNA): TGTGCCAGCAGCAACCCGGGATTCGGAGAAGAGACCCAGTACTTC. Translation: CASSNPGFGEETQYF.

J is TRBJ2-3 and V is TRBV10-3; 16 bases agree with TRBD2. CDR3 size: 16 residues. Germline V CDR1 and CDR2: ENHRY, SYGVKD. V lost 10 bases and J lost 4; bases outside the gene matches: 8. CDR3 nucleotide sequence: TGTGCCACCGGGACTAGCGGGGGGGCTTTGGCAGATACGCAGTATTTT. It encodes CATGTSGGALADTQYF.

This clone was seen once. J is TRBJ2-7 and V is TRBV28, with D perhaps matching TRBD2 (6 bases). Germline assignment: CDR1 MDHEN and CDR2 SYDVKM. Trimming took off 6 bases at V and 5 bases at J, with 17 bases between the two ends. The CDR3 length is 14 residues. The CDR3 nucleotides read TGTGCCAGCAGGGGTTATGGGAGGCTCAACGAGCAGTACTTC. Its protein product is CASRGYGRLNEQYF.

This clone was counted a few times. This rearrangement joins TRBV9 to TRBJ2-2; 9 bases line up with TRBD2. The CDR3 spans 17 residues. The germline gives CDR1 SGDLS, CDR2 YYNGEE. V lost 3 bases to trimming and J lost 0 bases; unmatched junction nucleotides: 6. The CDR3: CASSGISGGTNTGELFF. CDR3 nucleotide sequence: TGTGCCAGCAGCGGGATTAGCGGGGGAACGAACACCGGGGAGCTGTTTTTT.

This clone was counted once. The chain employs TRBV10-3 and TRBJ2-7, with a possible D match to TRBD2 (5 bases). This CDR3 has 13 amino acids. Trimming removed 9 bases from V and 1 base from J, with 13 bases in between. Germline V gene sequence: CDR1 ENHRY, CDR2 SYGVKD. CDR3 in DNA: TGTGCCATGACCGCCGGGGATTCCTACGAGCAGTACTTC. As protein: CAMTAGDSYEQYF.

The chain links TRBV18 to TRBJ2-7, with 7 nucleotides matching TRBD1. Germline V CDR1 and CDR2: KGHSH, LQKENI. Germline trimming cut 2 bases from V and 6 bases from J; bases unmatched to any gene: 4. The CDR3 contains 13 residues. CDR3 amino acids: CASSPRGTVEQYF. In nucleotides, the CDR3 is TGTGCCAGCTCACCAAGGGGGACAGTCGAGCAGTACTTC.

The V and J genes are TRBV7-3 and TRBJ1-2, with TRBD1 identical over 8 bases. With 2 bases clipped from V and 4 bases from J, the junction kept 3 bases outside the gene matches. CDR1 is SGHTA and CDR2 is FQGTGA in the germline V gene. The CDR3 length is 14 residues. CDR3 loop: CASSLGTGPYGYTF. The CDR3 DNA follows: TGTGCCAGCAGCTTAGGGACAGGCCCCTATGGCTACACCTTC.

V and J are TRBV28 and TRBJ1-3, with 8 positions matching TRBD1. Germline CDR1 is MDHEN and CDR2 is SYDVKM. This CDR3 contains 15 residues. The ends lost 6 bases at V and 3 bases at J; junction bases unmatched: 7. The CDR3 nucleotides are TGTGCCAGCAGGAGGACAGGGTTTAGTGGAAACACCATATATTTT. This gives the protein CASRRTGFSGNTIYF. Filled out from reference TRBV28 and TRBJ1-3, the complete variable domain reads DVKVTQSSRYLVKRTGEKVFLECVQDMDHENMFWYRQDPGLGLRLIYFSYDVKMKEKGDIPEGYSVSREKKERFSLILESASTNQTSMYLCASRRTGFSGNTIYFGEGSWLTVV.

The table lists this clone with a count of one. The chain couples TRBV25-1 to TRBJ2-1; possibly TRBD1 for D (6 bases). V was shortened by 9 bases and J by 4 bases, with 13 bases between the two germline ends. CDR1 and CDR2 (germline): MGHDK, SYGVNS. This CDR3 contains 13 residues. The CDR3 DNA reads TGTGCCAGGGAGACAGGCCGGTACAATGAGCAGTTCTTC. The encoded protein is CARETGRYNEQFF.